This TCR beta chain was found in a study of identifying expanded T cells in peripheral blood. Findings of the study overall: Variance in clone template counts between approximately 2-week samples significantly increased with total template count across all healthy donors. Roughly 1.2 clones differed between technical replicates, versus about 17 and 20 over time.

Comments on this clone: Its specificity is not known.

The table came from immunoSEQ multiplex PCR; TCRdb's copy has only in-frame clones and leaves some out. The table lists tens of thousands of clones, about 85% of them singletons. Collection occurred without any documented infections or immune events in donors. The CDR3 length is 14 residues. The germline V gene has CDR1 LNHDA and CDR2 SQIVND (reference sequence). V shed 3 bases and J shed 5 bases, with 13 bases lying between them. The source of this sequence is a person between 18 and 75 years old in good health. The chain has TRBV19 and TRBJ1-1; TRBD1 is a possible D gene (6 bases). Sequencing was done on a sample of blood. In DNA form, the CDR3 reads TGTGCCAGTAGTATTATAACAGGGAGAACTGAAGCTTTCTTT. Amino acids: CASSIITGRTEAFF.